This TCR beta chain was identified during a study of blood T cell repertoires in COVID-19. The V segment lost 4 bases and the J segment 6 bases; nucleotides outside the gene matches: 10. This CDR3 has 15 amino acids. Germline CDR1 SGHNT, CDR2 YYREEE (reference sequence). Participants, roughly 18 to 90 years old, spanned fewer than 30 US areas. In the authors' workflow: Reference gene primers were amplified, and this amplification served to estimate nucleated cell counts. Only in-frame clones appear in the TCRdb table, and some are missing; sequencing was by immunoSEQ multiplex PCR. V, J and clone size were drawn from that table, and D and trimming were deduced from the DNA. The table shows about 350,000 clones, with about 88% occurring only once.

Sequenced sample: PBMCs or T cells enriched from blood (not recorded which). This TCR was sampled from a woman under 40 who had been exposed to COVID-19. This sequence joins TRBV5-4 and TRBJ2-3; 8 nucleotides agree with TRBD2. CDR3 protein: CASSPGTSLLDTQYF. Written as DNA, the CDR3 is TGTGCCAGCAGCCCGGGGACTAGTCTCTTGGATACGCAGTATTTT.